The present T cell receptor beta chain was sequenced within a study of lymphopenia after photon versus proton radiotherapy. Points from the study as a whole: Larger post-nadir TCR diversity loss correlated inversely with survival in deceased patients.

Germline CDR1 SGHNT, CDR2 YYREEE (reference sequence). The length of the CDR3 is 16 residues. V shed 4 bases and J 8 bases; nucleotides not matched to a gene: 11. This clone has a single count. Its specificity is unknown. TCRdb's table, derived via immunoSEQ multiplex PCR, lists solely in-frame clones and lacks some. This repertoire shows about 29,000 clones, roughly 89% found once; its top ten account for 50%. This TCR was sampled from a woman in her sixties with cholangiocarcinoma. Some clones in this sample may be carry-over from other donors' samples. J is TRBJ1-6 and V is TRBV5-4; TRBD1 aligns across 8 bases. The sequenced sample was peripheral blood, obtained from a patient treated with proton-based radiotherapy. The CDR3 protein is CASSPGADRAHSPLHF. The CDR3 DNA sequence: TGTGCCAGCAGCCCTGGGGCGGACAGGGCTCATTCACCCCTCCACTTT.